One sample yielded the 13 T cell receptor beta chains listed below, sequenced in a study of shared clonotypes between healthy human individuals. TCRdb's table, derived via immunoSEQ multiplex PCR, lists solely in-frame clones and lacks some. The top ten clones hold 11% of a sample with about 230,000 clones, approximately 70% of them seen once. Sequenced material: memory CD4+ T cells sorted from blood. Subset noted: CD45RA-negative fraction. The receptors were sampled from a man aged 25 to 40 in good health.

This sequence joins TRBV5-1 and TRBJ2-5, with D hard to call. The CDR3 is 13 amino acids. The V and J ends lost 2 bases and 4 bases respectively, with 9 bases between them. Germline lookup yields CDR1 SGHRS and CDR2 YFSETQ. CDR3 nucleotide sequence: TGCGCCAGCAGCTTTTCGGCGACAGAGACCCAGTACTTC. This translates into CASSFSATETQYF.

This clone came up a few times. The chain links TRBV4-1 to TRBJ1-2, with D uncertain. The length of the CDR3 is 14 residues. With 1 base removed from V and 7 bases from J, the gap between germline ends came to 13 bases. Germline V lookup: CDR1 MGHRA, CDR2 YSYEKL. The CDR3 nucleotides are TGCGCCAGCAGCCAAGGGGTGGAAGCGGTTGGCTACACCTTC. This codes for CASSQGVEAVGYTF.

The chain uses TRBV19 and TRBJ1-5; 11 nucleotides line up with TRBD1. This CDR3 has 16 amino acids. V lost 7 bases to trimming and J lost 2 bases; unmatched junction nucleotides: 7. Germline values: CDR1 LNHDA, CDR2 SQIVND (reference sequence). The CDR3 loop is CASTPRTGGGNQPQHF. The CDR3 DNA sequence: TGTGCCAGTACCCCTCGGACAGGGGGCGGCAATCAGCCCCAGCATTTT. The complete variable domain, with remaining parts taken from reference TRBV19 and TRBJ1-5, reads DGGITQSPKYLFRKEGQNVTLSCEQNLNHDAMYWYRQDPGQGLRLIYYSQIVNDFQKGDIAEGYSVSREKKESFPLTVTSAQKNPTAFYLCASTPRTGGGNQPQHFGDGTRLSIL.

The chain carries TRBV18 and TRBJ2-2, with D perhaps matching TRBD1 (6 bases). Germline V gives CDR1 KGHSH, CDR2 LQKENI. The germline V and J ends were trimmed by 4 bases and 1 base, with 10 bases remaining between them. The CDR3 consists of 15 residues. This CDR3 is CASSRGHLNTGELFF. CDR3 nucleotides: TGTGCCAGCTCACGGGGACACCTGAACACCGGGGAGCTGTTTTTT.

The sample holds a few counts of this clone. V gene TRBV7-9 combines with J gene TRBJ1-4; D is possibly TRBD1 (5 bases). Germline V gives CDR1 SEHNR, CDR2 FQNEAQ (reference sequence). The CDR3 is made up of 14 amino acids. The ends were cut back, 3 bases at V and 2 bases at J, with 7 bases in the middle. The chain's CDR3 is CASSLRQTNEKLFF. CDR3 DNA sequence: TGTGCCAGCAGCTTGCGACAGACTAATGAAAAACTGTTTTTT. Full variable domain (remainder filled in from reference TRBV7-9 and TRBJ1-4): DTGVSQNPRHKITKRGQNVTFRCDPISEHNRLYWYRQTLGQGPEFLTYFQNEAQLEKSRLLSDRFSAERPKGSFSTLEIQRTEQGDSAMYLCASSLRQTNEKLFFGSGTQLSVL.

The genes are TRBV5-6 and TRBJ2-1, with 10 bases aligning to TRBD2. CDR3 length: 15 residues. CDR1 is SGHDT and CDR2 is YYEEEE in the germline V gene. Trimming removed 4 bases from V and 5 bases from J; junction bases left unmatched: 6. CDR3 sequence reads: CASSGWGTSDNEQFF. CDR3 in DNA: TGTGCCAGCAGCGGGTGGGGGACTAGCGACAATGAGCAGTTCTTC.

The V gene is TRBV30, the J gene TRBJ2-5; 8 bases map to TRBD1. The CDR3 loop spans 13 amino acids. Germline V lookup: CDR1 GTSNPN, CDR2 SVGIG (reference sequence). The CDR3 coding sequence is TGTGCAGCAACAGGGGGAAGTGGAGAGACCCAGTACTTC. Its translation is CAATGGSGETQYF.

The CDR3 nucleotides read TGTGCTACGAGGGTGGGAGGAGATACAGATACGCAGTATTTT. Its protein product is CATRVGGDTDTQYF. This sequence joins TRBV28 and TRBJ2-3; tentatively, D is TRBD2 (6 bases). CDR3 length equals 14 residues. Germline CDR1 reads MDHEN; CDR2 reads SYDVKM.

The chain carries TRBV27 and TRBJ2-1, with TRBD2 matching 12 bases. V trimming: 5 bases; J trimming: 8 bases; junction bases outside the gene matches: 10. This CDR3 has 16 amino acids. In germline, CDR1 is MNHEY, CDR2 SMNVEV (reference sequence). The CDR3 spells CASSPSGLAGGDEQFF. In DNA, the CDR3 is TGTGCCAGCAGTCCCTCGGGACTAGCGGGTGGGGATGAGCAGTTCTTC.

This clone was recorded only once. This chain links TRBV19 with TRBJ2-7; TRBD2 aligns across 10 bases. Germline V CDR1 and CDR2: LNHDA, SQIVND (reference sequence). The CDR3 is made up of 13 amino acids. Trimming at V came to 8 bases and at J to 2 bases, leaving 3 bases not matched to a gene. The CDR3 spells CASRAGGPYEQYF. The CDR3, as DNA: TGTGCCAGTCGAGCGGGAGGGCCCTACGAGCAGTACTTC.

The chain carries TRBV27 and TRBJ2-1; D uncertain. The CDR3 contains 16 residues. Germline CDR1 and CDR2: MNHEY and SMNVEV (reference sequence). V dropped 7 bases and J dropped 4 bases, with 20 bases sitting between them. CDR3 loop: CASTPDPHGKYNEQFF. Written as DNA, the CDR3 is TGTGCCAGCACGCCCGATCCCCATGGGAAATACAATGAGCAGTTCTTC.

J is TRBJ1-5 and V is TRBV10-2; D is possibly TRBD1 (5 bases). With 0 bases removed from V and 2 bases from J, the gap between germline ends came to 14 bases. Germline V CDR1 and CDR2: WSHSY, SAAADI. The CDR3 has 17 amino acids. DNA of the CDR3: TGCGCCAGCAGTGAGTCGGTGGGGCCGGGGGGCAATCAGCCCCAGCATTTT. The encoded protein is CASSESVGPGGNQPQHF.

The chain is built from TRBV10-1 and TRBJ2-3; 11 nucleotides agree with TRBD2. CDR3 length: 14 amino acids. Germline CDR1 and CDR2: WNHNN and SYGVQD (reference sequence). The J segment lost 4 bases and the V segment lost 10 bases, leaving 7 bases of the junction unmatched. CDR3 residues: CATSPGLAADTQYF. CDR3 nucleotides: TGCGCCACCTCACCGGGACTAGCGGCAGATACGCAGTATTTT.